The 9 T cell receptor beta chains presented below share a single source sample, sequenced in a study of T cells after yellow fever vaccination. One entry per CDR3 protein, called by TCRdb with MiXCR from the 5' RACE reads. The repertoire consists of hundreds of thousands of distinct CDR3 sequences, with about 3.5% occurring once and the leading ten covering around 24%. The sample here was PBMCs, taken on the day of the yellow fever booster vaccination. These receptors were obtained from a young man who received the YFV17D yellow fever vaccine.

The chain recombines TRBV5-1 with TRBJ2-3, with TRBD2 identical over 10 bases. The V segment lost 7 bases and the J segment 6 bases; nucleotides outside the gene matches: 8. The CDR3 extends over 14 amino acids. Germline V gene sequence: CDR1 SGHRS, CDR2 YFSETQ. DNA of the CDR3: TGCGCCAGCTCCCCAGCGGGGGGGCCGGATACGCAGTATTTT. Protein product: CASSPAGGPDTQYF.

This clonotype showed up just a few times. V gene TRBV7-3 combines with J gene TRBJ2-3, with D possibly matching TRBD1 (6 bases). V was clipped by 3 bases and J by 0 bases, with 13 bases between them. Germline CDR1 SGHTA, CDR2 FQGTGA. CDR3 length: 16 residues. Written as DNA, the CDR3 is TGTGCCAGCAGCTTCGGACAGAGTTCTAGCACAGATACGCAGTATTTT. Protein product: CASSFGQSSSTDTQYF.

The chain employs TRBV20-1 and TRBJ2-6; 10 nucleotides match TRBD2. The CDR3 has 18 residues. The trim removed 0 bases at V and 0 bases at J, leaving 5 bases unmatched. Germline CDR1 is DFQATT and CDR2 is SNEGSKA (reference sequence). In nucleotides, the CDR3 is TGCAGTGCTAGAGATCCTAAGCGGGGGGGCTCTGGGGCCAACGTCCTGACTTTC. It specifies CSARDPKRGGSGANVLTF.

This clonotype has ten or more counts. V gene TRBV28 combines with J gene TRBJ1-2; D ambiguous. The length of the CDR3 is 13 residues. Looked up from germline, CDR1 is MDHEN and CDR2 is SYDVKM. V dropped 2 bases and J dropped 4 bases, with 8 bases sitting between them. Here the CDR3 reads CASSLIWSYGYTF. CDR3 bases: TGTGCCAGCAGTTTAATCTGGTCCTATGGCTACACCTTC.

Comment on this clonotype: Germline and junction disagree at one end, which may indicate a read error. The V and J genes are TRBV10-3 and TRBJ2-1; possible D gene TRBD1, 5 bases. Germline assignment: CDR1 ENHRY and CDR2 SYGVKD. There are 16 residues in the CDR3. CDR3: CPISDNGHRGHNEQFF. In DNA form, the CDR3 reads TGTCCCATCAGTGATAACGGCCATAGGGGTCACAATGAGCAGTTCTTC.

This clonotype has at least ten counts. The chain employs TRBV28 and TRBJ1-6; D is unclear. This CDR3 spans 15 amino acids. V lost 7 bases to trimming and J lost 14 bases, with 24 bases between them. The V gene's germline CDR1 is MDHEN and CDR2 SYDVKM. The CDR3 sequence is CASTTPKGNSRSLHF. In DNA form, the CDR3 reads TGTGCCAGCACCACCCCCAAGGGTAACAGTAGGTCCCTCCACTTT.

In its sample, this clonotype was seen many times. The V call is TRBV2, the J call TRBJ1-5; 9 bases fit TRBD1. The J segment lost 6 bases and the V segment lost 4 bases, leaving 4 bases of the junction unmatched. The CDR3 loop spans 14 amino acids. The germline V gene has CDR1 SNHLY and CDR2 FYNNEI. CDR3 in DNA: TGTGCCAGCAGTGGGACAGGGGAGCGTCAGCCCCAGCATTTT. Protein: CASSGTGERQPQHF.

This clonotype was counted at least ten times. The chain employs TRBV6-1 and TRBJ2-3; D not certain. Germline CDR1 MNHNS, CDR2 SASEGT. The CDR3 is 14 amino acids. The germline V and J ends were trimmed by 2 bases and 1 base, with 7 bases remaining between them. The CDR3, as DNA: TGTGCCAGCAGTGAAATCGGGCGCACAGATACGCAGTATTTT. This sequence encodes CASSEIGRTDTQYF.

This clonotype showed up just a few times. The chain employs TRBV6-2 or TRBV6-3 and TRBJ1-5, with 8 bases fitting TRBD1. The CDR3 loop spans 16 amino acids. V shed 2 bases and J 6 bases; nucleotides not matched to a gene: 9. Germline-derived CDR1 and CDR2 are MNHEY and SVGEGT. The CDR3 sequence is CASSYAQGARRQPQHF. The CDR3 region has the DNA TGTGCCAGCAGTTACGCTCAGGGGGCTCGGCGTCAGCCCCAGCATTTT.